Below, 20 T cell receptor beta chains from the same sample are listed, as sequenced in a study of spatial heterogeneity in lung cancer. TCRdb fed the 5' RACE reads into MiXCR, producing one record per CDR3 protein. The top ten clones hold over 40% of a sample with tens of thousands of distinct CDR3 sequences, around 12% of them seen once. Time point given: sample taken at primary tumor resection. This specimen was PBMCs, taken at surgery. Every receptor here comes from a male donor with early-stage non-small cell lung cancer.

V is TRBV6-5 and J is TRBJ2-3, with D possibly matching TRBD2 (6 bases). V lost 3 bases and J lost 1, with 11 bases in between. The CDR3 is 15 amino acids. The germline gives CDR1 MNHEY, CDR2 SVGAGI. The CDR3 DNA is TGTGCCAGCAGTTATCCTAGCGCTGGCACAGATACGCAGTATTTT. It encodes CASSYPSAGTDTQYF.

This clonotype was counted a few times. This chain uses TRBV29-1 with TRBJ1-3; maybe TRBD1 (6 bases). The germline gives CDR1 SQVTM, CDR2 ANQGSEA. There are 13 residues in the CDR3. V was pared by 7 bases and J by 0 bases, with 10 bases between. The CDR3 sequence: CSADRISGNTIYF. Here the CDR3 DNA reads TGCAGCGCAGACAGGATCTCTGGAAACACCATATATTTT.

The sample holds a few counts of this clonotype. The chain recombines TRBV11-2 with TRBJ1-4, with D uncertain. CDR3 length equals 14 residues. With 7 bases removed from V and 5 bases from J, the gap between germline ends came to 14 bases. The germline gives CDR1 SGHAT, CDR2 FQNNGV. The CDR3 DNA is TGTGCCAGCACCATGAGGCAGACAAATGAAAAACTGTTTTTT. As protein: CASTMRQTNEKLFF.

There are a few counts of this clonotype. V gene TRBV20-1 combines with J gene TRBJ2-5, with D possibly being TRBD1 (6 bases). This CDR3 is built from 13 residues. Per the germline V gene, CDR1 is DFQATT and CDR2 is SNEGSKA (reference sequence). The V end was cut by 3 bases, the J end by 4 bases, with 12 bases between. The DNA of the CDR3 is TGCAGTGCTAGTGGACAGCTAATAGAGACCCAGTACTTC. This translates into CSASGQLIETQYF.

This clonotype was seen a handful of times. The chain recombines TRBV28 with TRBJ1-1; D call uncertain. Trimming removed 3 bases at V and 4 bases at J, with 12 bases between. The germline V gene encodes CDR1 MDHEN and CDR2 SYDVKM. This CDR3 has 14 amino acids. CDR3 amino acids: CASSLAGDGTEAFF. Written as DNA, the CDR3 is TGTGCCAGCAGTTTGGCGGGAGATGGCACTGAAGCTTTCTTT.

The V gene is TRBV11-2, the J gene TRBJ1-1, with D hard to call. CDR3 length equals 14 residues. The V end lost 2 bases, the J end lost 6 bases, and 13 bases lay between the germline ends. Per the germline V gene, CDR1 is SGHAT and CDR2 is FQNNGV. CDR3 nucleotide sequence: TGTGCCAGCAGCTTATTGTCCGGAGCCGCTGAAGCTTTCTTT. Encoded protein: CASSLLSGAAEAFF.

V is TRBV5-4 and J is TRBJ2-5, with 8 bases lining up with TRBD1. Per the germline V gene, CDR1 is SGHNT and CDR2 is YYREEE (reference sequence). The CDR3 has 14 amino acids. Trimming at V came to 4 bases and at J to 4 bases, leaving 6 bases not matched to a gene. CDR3 sequence: CASSATGTGETQYF. CDR3 sequence (DNA): TGTGCCAGCAGCGCGACCGGGACAGGAGAGACCCAGTACTTC.

The chain couples TRBV7-2 to TRBJ2-1, with D hard to call. The V end lost 3 bases, the J end lost 8 bases, and 5 bases lay between the germline ends. Germline V gene data show CDR1 as SGHTA and CDR2 as FQGNSA. CDR3 length: 11 amino acids. The CDR3 reads CASSFRYEQFF. In DNA form, the CDR3 reads TGTGCCAGCAGCTTTAGGTATGAGCAGTTCTTC. Full variable domain (missing parts from reference TRBV7-2 and TRBJ2-1): GAGVSQSPSNKVTEKGKDVELRCDPISGHTALYWYRQSLGQGLEFLIYFQGNSAPDKSGLPSDRFSAERTGGSVSTLTIQRTQQEDSAVYLCASSFRYEQFFGPGTRLTVL.

The chain carries TRBV6-1 and TRBJ2-1, with 12 bases fitting TRBD2. The germline gives CDR1 MNHNS, CDR2 SASEGT. The length of the CDR3 is 15 residues. Germline trimming cut 8 bases from V and 6 bases from J; bases unmatched to any gene: 8. The CDR3 nucleotides are TGTGCCAGCTGGTCCGGACTAGCGGGAATCAATGAGCAGTTCTTC. Amino acids: CASWSGLAGINEQFF.

This clonotype was seen many times. The chain joins TRBV2 to TRBJ2-7; D unresolved. The V gene lost 3 bases and the J gene lost 6 bases, with 6 bases spanning the gap. From germline, CDR1 is SNHLY and CDR2 FYNNEI. The CDR3 totals 11 residues. The CDR3: CASSEVFEQYF. The CDR3 DNA reads TGTGCCAGCAGTGAGGTGTTCGAGCAGTACTTC.

This chain uses TRBV20-1 with TRBJ2-7; the match to TRBD2 covers 9 bases. Germline V CDR1 and CDR2: DFQATT, SNEGSKA (reference sequence). The V segment lost 1 base and the J segment 4 bases; nucleotides outside the gene matches: 8. This CDR3 is built from 15 residues. Written as DNA, the CDR3 is TGCAGTGCTAGAGCCAAAGCGGGGGGCGTTTACGAGCAGTACTTC. Protein product: CSARAKAGGVYEQYF.

The chain combines TRBV18 with TRBJ2-5; 9 nucleotides align to TRBD1. The CDR3 loop spans 15 amino acids. Germline trimming cut 3 bases from V and 5 bases from J; bases unmatched to any gene: 7. Germline V gene sequence: CDR1 KGHSH, CDR2 LQKENI. The CDR3: CASSPQTGGLETQYF. Here the CDR3 DNA reads TGTGCCAGCTCACCTCAAACAGGGGGCCTTGAGACCCAGTACTTC.

V and J are TRBV24-1 and TRBJ2-5; D might be TRBD2 (5 bases). CDR3 length: 13 residues. Looked up from germline, CDR1 is KGHDR and CDR2 is SFDVKD. Trimming took off 6 bases at V and 7 bases at J, with 14 bases between the two ends. CDR3: CATSKRAWGTQYF. In nucleotides, the CDR3 is TGTGCCACCAGTAAGAGGGCTTGGGGGACCCAGTACTTC.

This chain joins TRBV6-1 and TRBJ2-7; D not certain. CDR1 is MNHNS, CDR2 SASEGT, per germline. This CDR3 contains 14 residues. Trimming cost V 1 base and J 2 bases, with 9 bases left between them. In nucleotides, the CDR3 is TGTGCCAGCAGTGAAGTATTACAGACCTACGAGCAGTACTTC. Its translation: CASSEVLQTYEQYF.

This clonotype showed up many times. J is TRBJ1-5 and V is TRBV11-2, with D unresolved. CDR1 is SGHAT and CDR2 is FQNNGV in the germline V gene. The V end was cut by 0 bases, the J end by 2 bases, with 8 bases between. The CDR3 consists of 15 residues. CDR3 nucleotide sequence: TGTGCCAGCAGCTTAGAGGGGAACGGCAATCAGCCCCAGCATTTT. This encodes CASSLEGNGNQPQHF.

This clonotype occurred a few times. The chain links TRBV24-1 to TRBJ1-6; D is possibly TRBD1 (5 bases). Trimming removed 5 bases at V and 7 bases at J, with 8 bases between. In germline, CDR1 is KGHDR, CDR2 SFDVKD. This CDR3 has 13 residues. CDR3 nucleotides: TGTGCCACCAGTGGGGGGATCAATTCACCCCTCCACTTT. The encoded protein is CATSGGINSPLHF.

This clonotype was seen only a few times. V is TRBV28 and J is TRBJ1-5; TRBD1 agrees at 11 bases. V lost 4 bases and J lost 6; bases outside the gene matches: 8. Germline CDR1 reads MDHEN; CDR2 reads SYDVKM. The CDR3 totals 16 residues. The CDR3 DNA reads TGTGCCAGCAGTTCCGCGAGGACAGGGGGCGGTCAGCCCCAGCATTTT. Protein product: CASSSARTGGGQPQHF.

The chain recombines TRBV5-1 with TRBJ1-1, with unresolved D. This CDR3 is 12 amino acids long. The germline gives CDR1 SGHRS, CDR2 YFSETQ. Trimming stripped 4 bases from V and 4 bases from J, with 8 bases between. CDR3 sequence (DNA): TGCGCCAGCAGCGCTACGGGCACTGAAGCTTTCTTT. This gives the protein CASSATGTEAFF.

This clonotype has at least ten counts. The chain joins TRBV11-2 to TRBJ2-1; D call uncertain. Germline V CDR1 and CDR2: SGHAT, FQNNGV. The CDR3 is 13 residues long. V was shortened by 1 base and J by 3 bases, with 4 bases between the two germline ends. The DNA for the CDR3 is TGTGCCAGCAGCTTAGCCAGCTACAATGAGCAGTTCTTC. It codes for CASSLASYNEQFF.

There are many counts of this clonotype. V usage is TRBV30 and J usage is TRBJ2-1; TRBD2 matches 8 bases. CDR1 GTSNPN and CDR2 SVGIG come from the germline V gene (reference sequence). CDR3 length equals 15 residues. Trimming cost V 2 bases and J 3 bases; bases outside gene matches: 6. CDR3 loop: CAWSMGSGVYNEQFF. The DNA of the CDR3 is TGTGCCTGGAGTATGGGTAGCGGGGTCTACAATGAGCAGTTCTTC.